Following are 3 T cell receptor beta chains from one sample sequenced in a study of blood T cells in healthy people across ages. PCR was performed a second time for about 7 to 11 cycles using a sample-barcoded 5' primer and a J-beta primer mix. From the 5' RACE reads, TCRdb called clonotypes with MiXCR, one entry per CDR3 protein. The sample includes about 900,000 distinct CDR3 sequences, 45% to 50% of them seen just once. The sample was blood. These receptors were collected from a man between 25 and 39 years old in good health.

In DNA form, the CDR3 reads TGCAGTGCCGCCGACAGGGAGAACACCGGGGAGCTGTTTTTT. Protein product: CSAADRENTGELFF. This chain uses TRBV20-1 with TRBJ2-2; the match to TRBD1 covers 7 bases. Germline lookup yields CDR1 DFQATT and CDR2 SNEGSKA (reference sequence). Losses at the gene ends were 6 bases for V and 1 base for J; bases not matched to a gene: 5. This CDR3 is built from 14 residues.

The chain couples TRBV12-3 or TRBV12-4 to TRBJ2-2; possibly TRBD1 or TRBD2 for D (5 bases each). The germline V and J ends were trimmed by 6 bases and 6 bases, with 20 bases remaining between them. The CDR3 spans 16 residues. The chain's CDR3 is CASRQYGTVNAGELFF. In DNA form, the CDR3 reads TGTGCCAGCAGACAATACGGGACGGTAAACGCCGGGGAGCTGTTTTTT.

V usage is TRBV9 and J usage is TRBJ2-7; perhaps TRBD1 as D (5 bases). Per the germline V gene, CDR1 is SGDLS and CDR2 is YYNGEE. Deletions cut 3 bases from V and 7 bases from J, with 8 bases between. There are 11 residues in the CDR3. The CDR3 DNA is TGTGCCAGCAGCGCTTCAGGGGAGCAGTACTTC. The encoded protein is CASSASGEQYF.